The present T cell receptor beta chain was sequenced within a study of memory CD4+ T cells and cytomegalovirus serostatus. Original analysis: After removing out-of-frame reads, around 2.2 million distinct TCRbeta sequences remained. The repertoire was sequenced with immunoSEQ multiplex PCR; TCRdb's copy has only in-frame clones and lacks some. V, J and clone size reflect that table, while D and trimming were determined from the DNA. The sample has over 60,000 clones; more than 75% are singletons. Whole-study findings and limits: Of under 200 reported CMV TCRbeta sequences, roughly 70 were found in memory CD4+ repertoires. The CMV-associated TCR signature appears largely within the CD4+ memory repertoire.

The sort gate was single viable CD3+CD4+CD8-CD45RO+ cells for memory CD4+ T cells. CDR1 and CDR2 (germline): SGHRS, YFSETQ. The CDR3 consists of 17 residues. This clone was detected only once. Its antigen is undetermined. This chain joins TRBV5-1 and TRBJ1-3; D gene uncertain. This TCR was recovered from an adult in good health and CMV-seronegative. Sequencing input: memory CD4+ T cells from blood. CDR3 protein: CGDGVVAFYDSGNTIYF. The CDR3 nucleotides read TGCGGAGACGGGGTTGTGGCATTTTACGACTCTGGAAACACCATATATTTT.